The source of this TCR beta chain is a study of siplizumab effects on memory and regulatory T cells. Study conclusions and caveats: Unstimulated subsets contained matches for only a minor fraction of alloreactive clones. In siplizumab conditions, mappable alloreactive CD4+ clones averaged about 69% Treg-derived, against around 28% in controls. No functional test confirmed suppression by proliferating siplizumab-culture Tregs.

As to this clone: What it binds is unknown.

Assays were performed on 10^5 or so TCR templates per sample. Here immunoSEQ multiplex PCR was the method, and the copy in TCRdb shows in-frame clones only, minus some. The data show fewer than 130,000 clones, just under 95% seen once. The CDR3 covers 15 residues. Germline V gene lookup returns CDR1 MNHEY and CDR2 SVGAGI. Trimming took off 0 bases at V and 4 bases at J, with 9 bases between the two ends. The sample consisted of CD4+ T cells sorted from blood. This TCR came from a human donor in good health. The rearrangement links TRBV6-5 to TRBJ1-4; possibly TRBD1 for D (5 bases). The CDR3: CASSYSGVVNEKLFF. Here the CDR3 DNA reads TGTGCCAGCAGTTACTCAGGGGTAGTTAATGAAAAACTGTTTTTT.